This TCR beta chain was captured by sequencing in a study of T cell changes during pregnancy in multiple sclerosis. Using immunoSEQ multiplex PCR, the repertoire was profiled, and TCRdb retains in-frame clones only, with some absent. The sample holds more than 85,000 clones, just over 90% seen once. Germline V gives CDR1 MNHEY, CDR2 SVGAGI. V lost 4 bases to trimming and J lost 1 base; unmatched junction nucleotides: 2. The CDR3 totals 14 residues. This TCR was sampled from a female donor with multiple sclerosis, enrolled in a pregnancy study. The V gene is TRBV6-5, the J gene TRBJ1-1, with 8 bases fitting TRBD1. The sample was peripheral blood, taken in the second trimester of pregnancy. DNA of the CDR3: TGTGCCAGCAGTTCCAGGGGGCGGAACACTGAAGCTTTCTTT. Translating it yields CASSSRGRNTEAFF.